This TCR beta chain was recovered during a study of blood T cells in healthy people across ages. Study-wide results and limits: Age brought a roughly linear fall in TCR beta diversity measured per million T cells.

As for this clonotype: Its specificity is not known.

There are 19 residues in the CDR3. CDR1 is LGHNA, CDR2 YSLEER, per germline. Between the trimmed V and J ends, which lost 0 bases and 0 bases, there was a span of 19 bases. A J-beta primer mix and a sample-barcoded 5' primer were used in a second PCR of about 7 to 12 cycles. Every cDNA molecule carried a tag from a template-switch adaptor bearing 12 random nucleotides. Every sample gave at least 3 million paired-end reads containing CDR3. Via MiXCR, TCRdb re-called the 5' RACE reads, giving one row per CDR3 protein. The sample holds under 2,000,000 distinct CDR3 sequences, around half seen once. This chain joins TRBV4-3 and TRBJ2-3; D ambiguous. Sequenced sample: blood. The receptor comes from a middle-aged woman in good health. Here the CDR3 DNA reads TGCGCCAGCAGCCAAGACCACGGATCGACCTTATCTAGCACAGATACGCAGTATTTT. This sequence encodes CASSQDHGSTLSSTDTQYF.